This record looks at one T cell receptor (beta chain) sequence and its context. This specimen comes from a study of T cell changes during pregnancy in multiple sclerosis. Data came from immunoSEQ multiplex PCR; TCRdb stores just in-frame clones and leaves some out. Of approximately 99,000 clones listed, approximately 94% are singletons. This CDR3 spans 16 amino acids. The rearrangement joins TRBV12-2 to TRBJ2-7; the table's D gene call, TRBD1, was not cross checked with the DNA. TRBV12-2 is described as a pseudogene. The receptor was isolated from a female donor with multiple sclerosis, enrolled in a pregnancy study. The sequencing here drew on peripheral blood, taken after pregnancy. The CDR3 reads CASRPPTGFRSYEQYF. Written as DNA, the CDR3 is TGTGCAAGTCGCCCCCCGACAGGATTTCGCTCCTACGAGCAGTACTTC.